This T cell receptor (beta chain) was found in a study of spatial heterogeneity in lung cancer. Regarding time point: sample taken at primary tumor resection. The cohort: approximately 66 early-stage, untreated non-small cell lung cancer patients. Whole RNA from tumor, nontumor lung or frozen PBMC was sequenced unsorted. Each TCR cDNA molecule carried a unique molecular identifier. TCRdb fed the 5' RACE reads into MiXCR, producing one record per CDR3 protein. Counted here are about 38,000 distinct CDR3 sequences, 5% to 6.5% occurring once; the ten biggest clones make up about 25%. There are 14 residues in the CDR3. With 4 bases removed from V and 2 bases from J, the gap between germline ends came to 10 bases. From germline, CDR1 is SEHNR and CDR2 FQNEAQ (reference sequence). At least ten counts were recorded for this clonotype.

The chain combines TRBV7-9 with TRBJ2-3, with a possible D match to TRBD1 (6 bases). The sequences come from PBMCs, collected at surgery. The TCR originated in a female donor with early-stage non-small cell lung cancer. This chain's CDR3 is CASSSTGYTDTQYF. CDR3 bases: TGTGCCAGCAGCTCGACAGGTTACACAGATACGCAGTATTTT.